These T cell receptor beta chains were read from a single sample in a study of T cells in localized non-small cell lung cancer. Clones were read by immunoSEQ multiplex PCR, and TCRdb kept only the in-frame ones, dropping some. The repertoire consists of about 27,000 clones, with around nine tenths occurring once and the leading ten covering around 15%. The source material was peripheral blood, sampled before any cancer treatment. These receptors were obtained from a female donor aged 60 or older with stage II squamous cell lung carcinoma. CDR3s include the opening cysteine and the closing phenylalanine or tryptophan. The order of the fields is CDR3 protein, CDR3 DNA, V gene, J gene, D gene, clone size. D genes are given only for firm matches. Size values are once, few and many counts, or a class for expanded clones, and some rows have none.

cdr3_aa: CASSLAGGDEQYF
cdr3_nt: TGTGCCAGCAGTTTGGCAGGGGGAGACGAGCAGTACTTC
v_call: TRBV25-1
j_call: TRBJ2-7
d_call: TRBD1
clone_size: once

cdr3_aa: CASGPGREGYNEQFF
cdr3_nt: TGTGCCAGCGGCCCCGGGCGTGAGGGGTACAATGAGCAGTTCTTC
v_call: TRBV27
j_call: TRBJ2-1
d_call: NA
clone_size: NA

cdr3_aa: CASSNQKGFGEKLFF
cdr3_nt: TGTGCCAGCAGCAACCAAAAGGGGTTTGGTGAAAAACTGTTTTTT
v_call: TRBV14
j_call: TRBJ1-4
d_call: NA
clone_size: NA

cdr3_aa: CASGLGISAGGGYTF
cdr3_nt: TGTGCTAGTGGTTTGGGGATTTCAGCGGGTGGTGGCTACACCTTC
v_call: TRBV12-5
j_call: TRBJ1-2
d_call: NA
clone_size: NA

cdr3_aa: CASSWMRASEQFF
cdr3_nt: TGTGCCAGCAGCTGGATGAGGGCCAGCGAGCAGTTCTTC
v_call: TRBV7-9
j_call: TRBJ2-1
d_call: NA
clone_size: NA

cdr3_aa: CASSRQGLAFF
cdr3_nt: TGCGCCAGCAGTCGGCAGGGACTGGCTTTCTTT
v_call: TRBV10-1
j_call: TRBJ1-1
d_call: NA
clone_size: NA

cdr3_aa: CASSFLDSENQPQHF
cdr3_nt: TGTGCCAGCAGTTTCCTTGACAGTGAGAATCAGCCCCAGCATTTT
v_call: TRBV28
j_call: TRBJ1-5
d_call: NA
clone_size: NA

cdr3_aa: CAWSVQTLNQPQHF
cdr3_nt: TGTGCCTGGAGTGTACAAACTCTTAATCAGCCCCAGCATTTT
v_call: TRBV30
j_call: TRBJ1-5
d_call: NA
clone_size: few

cdr3_aa: CASSLSASRFEQYF
cdr3_nt: TGTGCCAGCAGCTTATCGGCTAGCCGTTTCGAGCAGTACTTC
v_call: TRBV7-9
j_call: TRBJ2-7
d_call: NA
clone_size: NA

cdr3_aa: CAISPRGSSYEQYF
cdr3_nt: TGTGCCATCAGTCCACGGGGGAGCTCCTACGAGCAGTACTTC
v_call: TRBV10-3
j_call: TRBJ2-7
d_call: NA
clone_size: NA

cdr3_aa: CASSQSRQSGEQYF
cdr3_nt: TGCGCCAGCAGCCAAAGTAGGCAGTCTGGCGAGCAGTACTTC
v_call: TRBV5-1
j_call: TRBJ2-7
d_call: NA
clone_size: once

cdr3_aa: CASSVSSGTGTGELFF
cdr3_nt: TGTGCCAGCAGCGTTTCTAGCGGGACCGGCACCGGGGAGCTGTTTTTT
v_call: TRBV9
j_call: TRBJ2-2
d_call: TRBD2
clone_size: NA

cdr3_aa: CASSFASGIYSYNEQFF
cdr3_nt: TGTGCCAGCAGTTTTGCTAGCGGGATCTACTCCTACAATGAGCAGTTCTTC
v_call: TRBV27
j_call: TRBJ2-1
d_call: TRBD2
clone_size: NA

cdr3_aa: CSVGGEGNQPQHF
cdr3_nt: TGCAGCGTTGGGGGTGAGGGCAATCAGCCCCAGCATTTT
v_call: TRBV29-1
j_call: TRBJ1-5
d_call: NA
clone_size: NA

cdr3_aa: CASSSPNGNEQFF
cdr3_nt: TGTGCCAGCAGCTCCCCGAACGGGAATGAGCAGTTCTTC
v_call: TRBV7-2
j_call: TRBJ2-1
d_call: NA
clone_size: NA

cdr3_aa: CASSEARQYTDTQYF
cdr3_nt: TGTGCCAGCAGTGAAGCAAGGCAGTACACAGATACGCAGTATTTT
v_call: TRBV6-1
j_call: TRBJ2-3
d_call: NA
clone_size: once

cdr3_aa: CASSPGYLNTEAFF
cdr3_nt: TGTGCCAGCAGCCCGGGATATTTGAACACTGAAGCTTTCTTT
v_call: TRBV9
j_call: TRBJ1-1
d_call: NA
clone_size: NA

cdr3_aa: CASSETRDSPVSTQYF
cdr3_nt: TGTGCCAGCAGCGAAACCCGGGACTCCCCCGTCTCGACCCAGTACTTC
v_call: TRBV7-9
j_call: TRBJ2-5
d_call: NA
clone_size: NA

cdr3_aa: CASSPGRELFF
cdr3_nt: TGTGCCAGCAGCCCGGGGAGGGAGCTGTTTTTT
v_call: TRBV7-3
j_call: TRBJ2-2
d_call: NA
clone_size: NA

cdr3_aa: CASSSILAGGADTQYF
cdr3_nt: TGCGCCAGCAGCTCCATTCTAGCGGGGGGGGCAGATACGCAGTATTTT
v_call: TRBV5-1
j_call: TRBJ2-3
d_call: TRBD2
clone_size: once

cdr3_aa: CASRQGVQPQHF
cdr3_nt: TGTGCCAGCAGGCAGGGGGTTCAGCCCCAGCATTTT
v_call: TRBV6-5
j_call: TRBJ1-5
d_call: TRBD1
clone_size: NA

cdr3_aa: CASSTQDRRVYGYTF
cdr3_nt: TGTGCCAGCAGCACCCAAGACAGGAGGGTTTATGGCTACACCTTC
v_call: TRBV7-8
j_call: TRBJ1-2
d_call: NA
clone_size: NA